The rows below give T cell receptor beta chains drawn from one sample of a study of T cells in Graves' hyperthyroidism and ophthalmopathy. TCRdb reprocessed the multiplex PCR reads via MiXCR and lists one record per CDR3 protein. Of roughly 570,000 distinct CDR3 sequences listed, about a sixth are singletons. Sequencing used blood. These receptors were obtained from a woman in her twenties or thirties with Graves' hyperthyroidism. CDR3s leave out the opening cysteine and the closing phenylalanine or tryptophan.

>TRBV3-1|TRBJ2-1
ASSLLGLAGGGEQF
>TRBV11-2|TRBJ2-1
ASSPGGDEQF
>TRBV18|TRBJ1-1
ASSPRVAGGTEAF
>TRBV9|TRBJ1-1
ASIGTGSTEAF
>TRBV7-2|TRBJ2-1
ASSPRVGGSNEQF
>TRBV7-3|TRBJ2-3
ASSLSHSRADTQY
>TRBV27|TRBJ2-6
ASSFGSSGANVLT
>TRBV5-4|TRBJ2-2
ASSPTDRVAGELF
>TRBV27|TRBJ2-4
ASRMTGSKNIQY
>TRBV6-1|TRBJ2-7
ATKGTSSDEQY
>TRBV6-2/TRBV6-3|TRBJ2-7
ASSYSPSGSLEQY
>TRBV6-2/TRBV6-3|TRBJ2-1
ASSYSGTSGREQF
>TRBV3-1|TRBJ2-7
ASSQGQERYEQY
>TRBV5-1|TRBJ1-4
ASSLGRSNEKLF
>TRBV19|TRBJ2-3
ASRRQGSGTDTQY
>TRBV6-1|TRBJ2-7
ASSRTPGLYPFYEQY
>TRBV5-1|TRBJ2-1
ASKEGNEQF
>TRBV5-6|TRBJ2-7
ASSYGTGSLEQY
>TRBV29-1|TRBJ2-1
SVEGGVTGAYNEQF
>TRBV29-1|TRBJ2-5
SVTQGWGETQY
>TRBV6-5|TRBJ2-7
ASSYQGSPNWEQY
>TRBV5-1|TRBJ2-5
ASSSKTGGVETQY
>TRBV27|TRBJ2-3
ASGQIVTDTQY
>TRBV10-2|TRBJ1-2
ASSEGQLIGGYGYT
>TRBV20-1|TRBJ1-1
SVRASDTEAF
>TRBV20-1|TRBJ2-3
SAILGDGTDTQY
>TRBV20-1|TRBJ2-1
SARDGAGGPYNEQF
>TRBV6-1|TRBJ1-5
ASSPRDRESYSNQPQH
>TRBV28|TRBJ2-1
ATTGTTIAGGRDEQF
>TRBV3-1|TRBJ1-3
ASSQAYSGNTIY
>TRBV7-9|TRBJ2-1
ASSSYSGSSYNEQF